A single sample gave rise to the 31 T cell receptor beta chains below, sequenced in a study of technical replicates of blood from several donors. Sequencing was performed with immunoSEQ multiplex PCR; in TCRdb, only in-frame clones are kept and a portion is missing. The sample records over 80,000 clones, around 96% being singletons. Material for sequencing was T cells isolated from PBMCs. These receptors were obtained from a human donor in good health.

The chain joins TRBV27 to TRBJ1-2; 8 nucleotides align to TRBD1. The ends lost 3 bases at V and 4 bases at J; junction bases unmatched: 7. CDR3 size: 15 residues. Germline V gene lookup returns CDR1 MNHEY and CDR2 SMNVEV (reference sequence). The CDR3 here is CASSFDRGFGYGYTF. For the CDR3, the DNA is TGTGCCAGCAGTTTTGACAGGGGATTTGGCTATGGCTACACCTTC.

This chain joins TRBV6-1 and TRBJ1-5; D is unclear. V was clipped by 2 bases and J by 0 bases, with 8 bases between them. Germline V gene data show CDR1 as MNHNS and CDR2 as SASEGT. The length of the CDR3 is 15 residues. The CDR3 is CASSESDYSNQPQHF. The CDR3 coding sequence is TGTGCCAGCAGTGAATCAGATTATAGCAATCAGCCCCAGCATTTT.

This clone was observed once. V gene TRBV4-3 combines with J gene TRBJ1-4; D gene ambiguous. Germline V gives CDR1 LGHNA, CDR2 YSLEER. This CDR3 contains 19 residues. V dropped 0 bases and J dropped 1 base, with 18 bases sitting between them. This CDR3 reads CASSQDGLSVGLTNEKLFF. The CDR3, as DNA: TGCGCCAGCAGCCAAGATGGACTATCCGTAGGTCTAACTAATGAAAAACTGTTTTTT.

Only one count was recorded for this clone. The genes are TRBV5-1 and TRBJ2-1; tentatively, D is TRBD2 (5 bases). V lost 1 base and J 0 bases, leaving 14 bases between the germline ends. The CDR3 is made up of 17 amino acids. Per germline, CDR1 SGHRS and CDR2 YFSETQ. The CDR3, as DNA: TGCGCCAGCAGCTTGAAGGTGGAGGTTAGCTCCTACAATGAGCAGTTCTTC. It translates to CASSLKVEVSSYNEQFF.

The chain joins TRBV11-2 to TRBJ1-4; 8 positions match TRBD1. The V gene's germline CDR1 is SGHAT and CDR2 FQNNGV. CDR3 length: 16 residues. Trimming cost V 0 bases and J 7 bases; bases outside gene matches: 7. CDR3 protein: CASSLDPGGWGEKLFF. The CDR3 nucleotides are TGTGCCAGCAGCTTAGATCCAGGGGGCTGGGGTGAAAAACTGTTTTTT.

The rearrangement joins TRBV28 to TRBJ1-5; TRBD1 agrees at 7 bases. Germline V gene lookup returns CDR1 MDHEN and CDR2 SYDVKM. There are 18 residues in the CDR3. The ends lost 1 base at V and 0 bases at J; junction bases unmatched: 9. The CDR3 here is CASSLLGQDLDSNQPQHF. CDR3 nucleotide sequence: TGTGCCAGCAGTTTATTAGGACAGGACCTCGATAGCAATCAGCCCCAGCATTTT.

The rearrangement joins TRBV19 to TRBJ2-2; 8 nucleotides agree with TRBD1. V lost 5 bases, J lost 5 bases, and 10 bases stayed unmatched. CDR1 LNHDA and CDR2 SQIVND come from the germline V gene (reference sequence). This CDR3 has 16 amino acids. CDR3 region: CASSPEDRVRTGELFF. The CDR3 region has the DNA TGTGCCAGTAGTCCTGAGGACAGGGTGAGGACCGGGGAGCTGTTTTTT.

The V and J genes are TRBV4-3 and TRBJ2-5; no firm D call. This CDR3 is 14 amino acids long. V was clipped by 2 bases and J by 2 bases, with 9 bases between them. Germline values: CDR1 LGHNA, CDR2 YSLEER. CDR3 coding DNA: TGCGCCAGCAGCCAAAATGAACAGCAAGAGACCCAGTACTTC. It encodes CASSQNEQQETQYF.

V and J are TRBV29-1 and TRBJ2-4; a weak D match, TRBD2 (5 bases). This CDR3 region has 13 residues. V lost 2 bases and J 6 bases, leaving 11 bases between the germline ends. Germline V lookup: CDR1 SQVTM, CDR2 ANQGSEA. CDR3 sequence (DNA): TGCAGCGTTGAACATGGAGAGGGAAACATTCAGTACTTC. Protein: CSVEHGEGNIQYF.

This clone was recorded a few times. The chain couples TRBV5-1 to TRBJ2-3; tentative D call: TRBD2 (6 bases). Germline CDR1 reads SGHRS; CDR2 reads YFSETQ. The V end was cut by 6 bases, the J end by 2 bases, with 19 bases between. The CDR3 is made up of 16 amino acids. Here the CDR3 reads CASISGSRTITDTQYF. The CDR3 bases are TGCGCCAGCATTTCAGGGAGCAGGACTATCACAGATACGCAGTATTTT. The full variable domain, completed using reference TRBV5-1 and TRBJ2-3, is KAGVTQTPRYLIKTRGQQVTLSCSPISGHRSVSWYQQTPGQGLQFLFEYFSETQRNKGNFPGRFSGRQFSNSRSEMNVSTLELGDSALYLCASISGSRTITDTQYFGPGTRLTVL.

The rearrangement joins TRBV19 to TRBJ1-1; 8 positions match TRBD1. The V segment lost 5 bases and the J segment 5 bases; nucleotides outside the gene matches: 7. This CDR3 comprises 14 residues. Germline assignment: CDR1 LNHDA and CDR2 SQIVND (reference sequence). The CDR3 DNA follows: TGTGCCAGTAGTCCGAGGACAGGGAGGACTGAAGCTTTCTTT. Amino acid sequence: CASSPRTGRTEAFF.

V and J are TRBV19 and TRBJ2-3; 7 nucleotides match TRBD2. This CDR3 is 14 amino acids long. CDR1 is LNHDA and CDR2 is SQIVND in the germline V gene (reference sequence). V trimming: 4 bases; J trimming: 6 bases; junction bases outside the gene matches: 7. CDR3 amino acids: CASSTRPGGDTQYF. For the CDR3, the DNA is TGTGCCAGTAGTACCCGCCCCGGGGGGGATACGCAGTATTTT.

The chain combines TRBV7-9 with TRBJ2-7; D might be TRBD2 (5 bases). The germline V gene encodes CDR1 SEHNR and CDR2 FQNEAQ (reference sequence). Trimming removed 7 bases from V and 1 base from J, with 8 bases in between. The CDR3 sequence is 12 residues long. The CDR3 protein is CASIGSSYEQYF. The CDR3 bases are TGTGCCAGCATTGGGAGTTCCTACGAGCAGTACTTC. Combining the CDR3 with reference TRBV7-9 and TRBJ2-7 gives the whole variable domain DTGVSQNPRHKITKRGQNVTFRCDPISEHNRLYWYRQTLGQGPEFLTYFQNEAQLEKSRLLSDRFSAERPKGSFSTLEIQRTEQGDSAMYLCASIGSSYEQYFGPGTRLTVT.

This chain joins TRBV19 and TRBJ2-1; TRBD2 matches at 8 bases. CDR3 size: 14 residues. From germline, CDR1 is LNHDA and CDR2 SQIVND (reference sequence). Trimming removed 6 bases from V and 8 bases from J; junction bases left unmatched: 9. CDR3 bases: TGTGCCAGTAGATCATCAGCGGGAGCTTATGAGCAGTTCTTC. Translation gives CASRSSAGAYEQFF.

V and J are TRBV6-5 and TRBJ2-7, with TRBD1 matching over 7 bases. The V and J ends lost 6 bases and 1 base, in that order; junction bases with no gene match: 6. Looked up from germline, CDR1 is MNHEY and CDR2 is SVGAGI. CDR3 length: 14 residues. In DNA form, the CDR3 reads TGTGCCAGCAGGACTACAGGGGAATCCTACGAGCAGTACTTC. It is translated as CASRTTGESYEQYF.

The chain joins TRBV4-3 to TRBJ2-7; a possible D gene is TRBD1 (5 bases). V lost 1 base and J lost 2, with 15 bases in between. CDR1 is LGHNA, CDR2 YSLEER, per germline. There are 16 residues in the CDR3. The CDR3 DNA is TGCGCCAGCAGCCAAGGGGGTAAGCGACAGACCTACGAGCAGTACTTC. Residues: CASSQGGKRQTYEQYF.

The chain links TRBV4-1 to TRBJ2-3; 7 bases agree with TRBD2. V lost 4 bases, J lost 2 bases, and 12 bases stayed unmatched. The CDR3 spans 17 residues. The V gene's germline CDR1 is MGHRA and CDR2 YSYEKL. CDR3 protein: CASSRATARGITDTQYF. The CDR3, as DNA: TGCGCCAGCAGCCGAGCCACGGCGCGGGGGATCACAGATACGCAGTATTTT.

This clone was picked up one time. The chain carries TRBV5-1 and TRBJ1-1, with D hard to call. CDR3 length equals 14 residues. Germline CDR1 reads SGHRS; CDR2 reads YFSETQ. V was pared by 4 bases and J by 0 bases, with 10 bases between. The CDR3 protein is CASSLLRLNTEAFF. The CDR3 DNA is TGCGCCAGCAGCCTACTAAGATTGAACACTGAAGCTTTCTTT.

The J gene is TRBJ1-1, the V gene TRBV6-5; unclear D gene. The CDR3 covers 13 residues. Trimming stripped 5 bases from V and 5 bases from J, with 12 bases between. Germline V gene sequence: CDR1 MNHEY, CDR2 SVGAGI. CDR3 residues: CASSANQNTEAFF. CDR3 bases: TGTGCCAGCAGTGCTAATCAAAATACTGAAGCTTTCTTT.

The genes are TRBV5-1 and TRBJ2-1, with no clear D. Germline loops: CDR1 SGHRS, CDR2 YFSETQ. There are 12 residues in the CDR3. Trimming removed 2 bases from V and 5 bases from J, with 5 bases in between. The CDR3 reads CASSFEDNEQFF. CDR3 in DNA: TGCGCCAGCAGCTTCGAGGACAATGAGCAGTTCTTC.

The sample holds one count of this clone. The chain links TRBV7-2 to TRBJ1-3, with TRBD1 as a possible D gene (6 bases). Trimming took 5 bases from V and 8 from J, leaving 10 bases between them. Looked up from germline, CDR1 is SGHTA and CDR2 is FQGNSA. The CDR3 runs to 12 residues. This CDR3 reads CASSQGGDTIYF. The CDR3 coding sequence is TGTGCCAGCAGCCAAGGGGGGGACACCATATATTTT. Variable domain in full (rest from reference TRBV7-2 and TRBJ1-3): GAGVSQSPSNKVTEKGKDVELRCDPISGHTALYWYRQSLGQGLEFLIYFQGNSAPDKSGLPSDRFSAERTGGSVSTLTIQRTQQEDSAVYLCASSQGGDTIYFGEGSWLTVV.

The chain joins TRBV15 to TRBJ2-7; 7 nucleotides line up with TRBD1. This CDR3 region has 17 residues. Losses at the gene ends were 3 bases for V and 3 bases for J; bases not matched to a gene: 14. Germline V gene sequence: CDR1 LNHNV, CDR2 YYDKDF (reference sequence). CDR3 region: CATSSFGEGASDYEQYF. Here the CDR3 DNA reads TGTGCCACCAGCAGTTTTGGCGAGGGGGCGTCTGACTACGAGCAGTACTTC.

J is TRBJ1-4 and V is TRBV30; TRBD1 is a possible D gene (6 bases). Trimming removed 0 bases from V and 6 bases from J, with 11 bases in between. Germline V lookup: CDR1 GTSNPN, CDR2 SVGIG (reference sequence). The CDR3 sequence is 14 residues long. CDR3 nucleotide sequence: TGTGCCTGGAGTGTATCTGGGACACATGAAAAACTGTTTTTT. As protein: CAWSVSGTHEKLFF.

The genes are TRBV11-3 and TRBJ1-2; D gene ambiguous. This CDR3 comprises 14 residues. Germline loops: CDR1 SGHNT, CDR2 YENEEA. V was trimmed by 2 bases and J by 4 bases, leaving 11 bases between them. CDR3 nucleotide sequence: TGTGCCAGCAGCTTATACTCTTATACCTATGGCTACACCTTC. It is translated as CASSLYSYTYGYTF. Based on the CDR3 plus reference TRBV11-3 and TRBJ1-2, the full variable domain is EAGVVQSPRYKIIEKKQPVAFWCNPISGHNTLYWYLQNLGQGPELLIRYENEEAVDDSQLPKDRFSAERLKGVDSTLKIQPAELGDSAVYLCASSLYSYTYGYTFGSGTRLTVV.

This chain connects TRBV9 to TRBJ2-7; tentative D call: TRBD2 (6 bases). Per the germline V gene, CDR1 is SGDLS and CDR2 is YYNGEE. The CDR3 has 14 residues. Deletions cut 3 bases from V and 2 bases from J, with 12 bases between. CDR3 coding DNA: TGTGCCAGCAGCGCGGGACTCCCTCCCTACGAGCAGTACTTC. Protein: CASSAGLPPYEQYF.

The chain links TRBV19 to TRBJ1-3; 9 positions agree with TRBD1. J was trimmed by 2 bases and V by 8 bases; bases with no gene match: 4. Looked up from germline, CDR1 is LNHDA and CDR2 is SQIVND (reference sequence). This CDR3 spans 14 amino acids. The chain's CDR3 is CASLTGGPGNTIYF. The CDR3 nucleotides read TGTGCCAGTCTCACAGGGGGCCCTGGAAACACCATATATTTT.

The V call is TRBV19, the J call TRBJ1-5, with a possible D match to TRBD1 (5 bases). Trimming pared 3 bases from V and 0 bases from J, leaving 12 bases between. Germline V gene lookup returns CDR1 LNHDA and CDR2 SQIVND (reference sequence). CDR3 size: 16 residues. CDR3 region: CASSIPRGGSNQPQHF. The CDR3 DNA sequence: TGTGCCAGTAGTATTCCTAGGGGAGGTAGCAATCAGCCCCAGCATTTT.

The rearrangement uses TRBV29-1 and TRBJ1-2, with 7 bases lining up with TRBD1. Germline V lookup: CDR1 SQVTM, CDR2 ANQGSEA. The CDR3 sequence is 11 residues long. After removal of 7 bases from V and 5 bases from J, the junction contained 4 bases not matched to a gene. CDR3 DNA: TGCAGCGGCCTGACAGGGTATGGCTACACCTTC. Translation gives CSGLTGYGYTF.

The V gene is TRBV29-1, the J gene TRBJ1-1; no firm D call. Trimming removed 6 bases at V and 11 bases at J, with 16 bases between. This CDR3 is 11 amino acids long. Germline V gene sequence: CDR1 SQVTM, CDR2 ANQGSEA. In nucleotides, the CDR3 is TGCAGCGTGGAGACGGACCCGGGGGCTTTCTTT. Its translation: CSVETDPGAFF.

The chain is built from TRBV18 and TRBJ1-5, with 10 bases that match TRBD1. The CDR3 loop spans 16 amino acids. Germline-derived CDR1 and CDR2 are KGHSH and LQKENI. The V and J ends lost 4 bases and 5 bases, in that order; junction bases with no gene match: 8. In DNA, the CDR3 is TGTGCCAGCTCACGCGGGACAGGGGTTATCTATCAGCCCCAGCATTTT. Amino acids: CASSRGTGVIYQPQHF.

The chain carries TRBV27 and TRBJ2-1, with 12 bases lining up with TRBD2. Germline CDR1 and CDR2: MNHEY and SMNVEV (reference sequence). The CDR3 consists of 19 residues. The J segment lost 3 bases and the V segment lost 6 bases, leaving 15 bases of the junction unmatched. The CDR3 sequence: CASSREAGTSGLFYNEQFF. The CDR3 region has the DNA TGTGCCAGCAGCCGTGAGGCCGGGACTAGCGGGTTATTCTACAATGAGCAGTTCTTC.